A selection of T cell receptor beta chains follows, all from one sample in a study of T cells in Graves' hyperthyroidism and ophthalmopathy. TCRdb used MiXCR to reprocess the multiplex PCR reads, holding one entry per CDR3 protein. This repertoire shows 450,000 to 650,000 distinct CDR3 sequences, roughly 17% found once; its top ten account for approximately 15%. Material for sequencing was blood. The source of these receptors is a woman in her late teens or twenties with Graves' ophthalmopathy. CDR3s include the opening cysteine and the closing phenylalanine or tryptophan. Each record gives: J gene, V gene, clone size, D gene, CDR3 protein, CDR3 DNA. The D gene is left open where the match is weak. Where a row states a size, it is once, few, many or the class of an expanded clone; other rows omit it.

>TRBJ2-2|TRBV20-1|few|-
CSAIGQITGELFF
TGCAGTGCTATAGGACAGATCACCGGGGAGCTGTTTTTT
>TRBJ2-1|TRBV19|few|TRBD1
CAGGQGGPNEQFF
TGTGCCGGAGGACAGGGGGGCCCCAATGAGCAGTTCTTC
>TRBJ2-3|TRBV7-8|-|TRBD2
CASSSPGLDGDTQYF
TGTGCCAGCAGCTCACCGGGACTAGACGGTGATACGCAGTATTTT
>TRBJ2-1|TRBV6-2/TRBV6-3|many|-
CASSYPVYNEQFF
TGTGCCAGCAGTTACCCGGTTTACAATGAGCAGTTCTTC
>TRBJ1-2|TRBV5-5|-|TRBD1
CASSWDRGLDYTF
TGTGCCAGCAGCTGGGACAGGGGGTTGGACTACACCTTC
>TRBJ1-2|TRBV12-3/TRBV12-4|many|TRBD1
CASRGQGSNYGYTF
TGTGCCAGCAGGGGACAGGGGTCTAACTATGGCTACACCTTC
>TRBJ2-7|TRBV12-3/TRBV12-4|many|TRBD1
CAISGGTGNHEQYF
TGTGCCATCTCAGGGGGGACAGGGAATCACGAGCAGTACTTC
>TRBJ2-3|TRBV7-3|many|-
CASSQGGGTDTQYF
TGTGCCAGCAGCCAAGGGGGGGGAACAGATACGCAGTATTTT
>TRBJ2-7|TRBV6-2/TRBV6-3|many|-
CASSYSRPSGEQYF
TGTGCCAGCAGTTACTCTAGGCCCTCCGGGGAGCAGTACTTC
>TRBJ1-2|TRBV6-1|few|TRBD1
CASTFGTGETNYGYTF
TGTGCCAGCACTTTCGGGACAGGGGAGACTAACTATGGCTACACCTTC
>TRBJ1-2|TRBV12-3/TRBV12-4|-|-
CASLSTVPNYGYTF
TGTGCCAGCTTATCGACAGTGCCTAACTATGGCTACACCTTC
>TRBJ2-2|TRBV20-1|few|-
CSARAQQQGGTGELFF
TGCAGTGCTAGAGCCCAACAACAGGGGGGGACCGGGGAGCTGTTTTTT